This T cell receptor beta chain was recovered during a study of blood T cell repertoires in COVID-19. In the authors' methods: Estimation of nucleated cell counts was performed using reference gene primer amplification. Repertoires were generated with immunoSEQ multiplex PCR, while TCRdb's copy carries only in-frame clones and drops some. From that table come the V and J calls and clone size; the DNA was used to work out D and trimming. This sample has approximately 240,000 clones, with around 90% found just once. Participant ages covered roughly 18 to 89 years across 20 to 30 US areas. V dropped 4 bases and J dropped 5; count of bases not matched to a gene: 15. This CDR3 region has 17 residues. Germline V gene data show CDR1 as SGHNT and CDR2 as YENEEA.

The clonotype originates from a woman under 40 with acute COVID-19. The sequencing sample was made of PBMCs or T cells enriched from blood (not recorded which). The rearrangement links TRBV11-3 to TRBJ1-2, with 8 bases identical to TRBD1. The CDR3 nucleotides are TGTGCCAGCAGCTCCCGCCTGGGTAGCAGGGGGCTTTATGGCTACACCTTC. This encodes CASSSRLGSRGLYGYTF.